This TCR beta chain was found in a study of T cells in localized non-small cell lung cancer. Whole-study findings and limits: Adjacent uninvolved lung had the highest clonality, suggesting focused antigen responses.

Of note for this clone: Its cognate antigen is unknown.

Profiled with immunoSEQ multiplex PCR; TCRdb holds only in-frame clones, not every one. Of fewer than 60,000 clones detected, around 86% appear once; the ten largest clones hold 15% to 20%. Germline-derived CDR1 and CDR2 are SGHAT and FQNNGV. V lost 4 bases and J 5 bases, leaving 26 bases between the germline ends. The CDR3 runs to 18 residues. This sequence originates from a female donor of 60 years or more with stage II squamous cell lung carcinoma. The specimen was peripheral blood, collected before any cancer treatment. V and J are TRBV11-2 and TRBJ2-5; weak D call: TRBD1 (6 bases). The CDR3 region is CASSSGHHRVRIPETQYF. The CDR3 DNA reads TGTGCCAGCAGCTCTGGCCACCACAGGGTTCGGATACCGGAGACCCAGTACTTC.